These 10 T cell receptor beta chains came from one sample sequenced in a study of T cell repertoires in cytomegalovirus infection. Their antigen targets remain unknown. Using its own MiXCR run on the reads, TCRdb lists one record per CDR3 protein. Of about 500,000 distinct CDR3 sequences listed, around a third are singletons. Specimen: cultured PBMCs, collected from culture after CMV antigen stimulation. Receptors were obtained from a human donor in good health (CMV status not recorded). Some clones in this sample may be carry-over from other donors' samples.

This sequence joins TRBV19 and TRBJ2-7, with TRBD2 matching over 8 bases. This CDR3 region has 13 residues. Germline CDR1 reads LNHDA; CDR2 reads SQIVND (reference sequence). Losses at the gene ends were 8 bases for V and 11 bases for J; bases not matched to a gene: 14. In nucleotides, the CDR3 is TGTGCCAGTCCTACGCGGGAGGACCTATATAAGTACGTC. Amino acids: CASPTREDLYKYV.

This clonotype has more than one count but fewer than ten. The V call is TRBV7-2, the J call TRBJ2-7; possibly TRBD1 or TRBD2 for D (5 bases each). CDR1 is SGHTA and CDR2 is FQGNSA in the germline V gene. The CDR3 length is 13 residues. Trimming shortened V by 3 bases and J by 3 bases, and 9 bases separated the two germline ends. The CDR3 bases are TGTGCCAGCAGCTTCGGGGCTCGCTACGAGCAGTACGTC. Protein: CASSFGARYEQYV.

This clonotype has a handful of counts. The gene calls are TRBV19 and TRBJ1-1; 7 bases line up with TRBD1. V lost 7 bases, J lost 0 bases, and 5 bases stayed unmatched. Germline V gene sequence: CDR1 LNHDA, CDR2 SQIVND (reference sequence). CDR3 size: 14 residues. CDR3 DNA sequence: TGTGCCAGTAACCGGGACAGAATGAACACTGAAGCTTTCTTT. This gives the protein CASNRDRMNTEAFF. The complete variable domain, with remaining parts taken from reference TRBV19 and TRBJ1-1, reads DGGITQSPKYLFRKEGQNVTLSCEQNLNHDAMYWYRQDPGQGLRLIYYSQIVNDFQKGDIAEGYSVSREKKESFPLTVTSAQKNPTAFYLCASNRDRMNTEAFFGQGTRLTVV.

This clonotype was detected only a few times. The chain carries TRBV4-1 and TRBJ2-6; 8 bases are a match to TRBD1. Germline V gene data show CDR1 as MGHRA and CDR2 as YSYEKL. Trimming at V came to 4 bases and at J to 0 bases, leaving 8 bases not matched to a gene. The CDR3 is made up of 18 amino acids. The CDR3 loop reads CASSRTGTGLSGANVLTF. CDR3 sequence (DNA): TGCGCCAGCAGCCGAACCGGGACAGGTCTCTCTGGGGCCAACGTCCTGACTTTC.

The V and J genes are TRBV27 and TRBJ1-6; D possibly corresponds to TRBD1 (6 bases). Trimming took off 5 bases at V and 5 bases at J, with 19 bases between the two ends. CDR1 and CDR2 from the germline V gene are MNHEY and SMNVEV (reference sequence). There are 17 residues in the CDR3. The CDR3 bases are TGTGCCAGCAGTGAGGGGGGTTCCAACTGGGATAATTCACCCCTCCACTTT. Translation gives CASSEGGSNWDNSPLHF.

The V call is TRBV6-6, the J call TRBJ1-5; 7 bases line up with TRBD1. With 6 bases clipped from V and 0 bases from J, the junction kept 11 bases outside the gene matches. Germline-derived CDR1 and CDR2 are MNHNY and SVGAGI (reference sequence). The CDR3 consists of 17 residues. CDR3 DNA sequence: TGTGCCAGCAGGAAACTGACAGGGCAATATAGCAATCAGCCCCAGCATTTT. Translating it yields CASRKLTGQYSNQPQHF.

This sequence joins TRBV5-1 and TRBJ2-5, with D possibly being TRBD2 (6 bases). The CDR3 totals 14 residues. Germline V lookup: CDR1 SGHRS, CDR2 YFSETQ. V lost 4 bases and J lost 4, with 14 bases in between. For the CDR3, the DNA is TGCGCCAGCAGCCCCGGTAGCGGCGGAGAGACCCAGTACTTC. The encoded protein is CASSPGSGGETQYF.

The rearrangement links TRBV23-1 to TRBJ2-2, with 12 bases matching TRBD1. TRBV23-1 is identified as an open reading frame with a role that is uncertain. The CDR3 is made up of 16 amino acids. Unmatched junction bases numbered 4, after V lost 1 base and J lost 7 bases. The CDR3 sequence is CASSQWGQGADGELFF. CDR3 DNA sequence: TGCGCCAGCAGTCAATGGGGACAGGGGGCAGACGGGGAGCTGTTTTTT.

This clonotype has just a few counts. The chain has TRBV3-1 and TRBJ1-1; D is unresolved. This CDR3 comprises 13 residues. Germline V lookup: CDR1 LGHDT, CDR2 YNNKEL (reference sequence). V was trimmed by 3 bases and J by 1 base, leaving 6 bases between them. The CDR3 loop reads CASSQVRNTEAFF. The CDR3 region has the DNA TGTGCCAGCAGCCAGGTCAGGAACACTGAAGCTTTCTTT.

The chain recombines TRBV12-3 or TRBV12-4 with TRBJ1-6; 7 bases agree with TRBD1. Trimming removed 6 bases from V and 7 bases from J; junction bases left unmatched: 12. The CDR3 loop spans 16 amino acids. The CDR3: CASSPNDRVANSPLHF. CDR3 coding DNA: TGTGCCAGCAGCCCAAACGACAGGGTGGCCAATTCACCCCTCCACTTT.